The source of this T cell receptor (beta chain) is a study of T cells in Graves' hyperthyroidism and ophthalmopathy. Amplification of TCR beta CDR3 regions was performed using RNA transcripts as template. Carried out on the TCR CDR3, a first-round RT-PCR used the HTBI primer set. In TCRdb, the multiplex PCR reads were re-called with MiXCR into one record per CDR3 protein. This table has hundreds of thousands of distinct CDR3 sequences, 14% to 15% appearing once. Details on this clonotype: Its antigen is unknown.

The study, taken as a whole, reports: Blood shared most expanded thyroid clonotypes above 0.001. From stable hyperthyroidism, ophthalmopathy was separated by a 13 V-J model.

This CDR3 comprises 17 residues. The germline gives CDR1 SGHDN, CDR2 FVKESK. Trimming stripped 1 base from V and 1 base from J, with 14 bases between. Sequenced material: blood. V and J are TRBV14 and TRBJ2-4; TRBD2 might be the D (6 bases). The receptor was isolated from a young man with Graves' ophthalmopathy. The CDR3 loop reads CASSQGAGGWAKNIQYF. CDR3 nucleotide sequence: TGTGCCAGCAGCCAAGGAGCAGGAGGGTGGGCCAAAAACATTCAGTACTTC.